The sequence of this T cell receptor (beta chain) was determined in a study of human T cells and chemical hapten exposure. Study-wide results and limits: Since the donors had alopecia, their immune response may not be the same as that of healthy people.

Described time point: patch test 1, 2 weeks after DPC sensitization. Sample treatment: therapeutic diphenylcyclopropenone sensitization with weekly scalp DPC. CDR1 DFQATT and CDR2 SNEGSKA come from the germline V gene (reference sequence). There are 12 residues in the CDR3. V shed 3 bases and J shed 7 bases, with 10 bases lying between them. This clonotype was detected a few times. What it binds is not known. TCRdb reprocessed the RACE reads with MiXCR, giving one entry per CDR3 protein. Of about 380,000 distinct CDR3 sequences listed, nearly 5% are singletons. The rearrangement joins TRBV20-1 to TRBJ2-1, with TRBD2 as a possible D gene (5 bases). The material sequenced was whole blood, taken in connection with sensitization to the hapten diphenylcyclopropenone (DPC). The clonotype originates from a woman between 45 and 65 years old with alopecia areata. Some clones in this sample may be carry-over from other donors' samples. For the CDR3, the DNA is TGCAGTGCTAGCGGGGAGCGGAATGAGCAGTTCTTC. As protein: CSASGERNEQFF.